The 8 T cell receptor beta chains in this list originate from one sample, sequenced in a study of Graves' ophthalmopathy and Graves' hyperthyroidism. RNA served as the template for amplifying TCR beta CDR3 regions. RT-PCR in the first round used HTBI primers; a second-round multiplex PCR followed. TCRdb ran MiXCR on the multiplex PCR reads and lists one entry per CDR3 protein. Altogether roughly 400,000 distinct CDR3 sequences are present, about 18% being singletons, with the ten largest covering around 1.6%. Sample: peripheral blood. The receptors here all came from a woman under 30 with Graves' ophthalmopathy.

The CDR3 protein is CASSPPSQPQHF. The DNA for the CDR3 is TGTGCCAGCTCACCACCGAGTCAGCCCCAGCATTTT. This sequence joins TRBV18 and TRBJ1-5, with no clear D. V was trimmed by 0 bases and J by 6 bases, leaving 3 bases between them. CDR1 KGHSH and CDR2 LQKENI come from the germline V gene. This CDR3 spans 12 amino acids.

V usage is TRBV4-3 and J usage is TRBJ1-1; D unclear. The CDR3 has 15 amino acids. Trimming removed 1 base at V and 6 bases at J, with 15 bases between. Looked up from germline, CDR1 is LGHNA and CDR2 is YSLEER. The CDR3 DNA reads TGCGCCAGCAGCCAAGGATTGGGTAGGGAGCCTGAAGCTTTCTTT. It specifies CASSQGLGREPEAFF.

This clonotype was recorded at least ten times. This CDR3 is CASNNPPETVGTGELFF. DNA of the CDR3: TGTGCCAGCAACAACCCCCCGGAGACTGTGGGTACCGGGGAGCTGTTTTTT. V and J are TRBV11-2 and TRBJ2-2, with D uncertain. The length of the CDR3 is 17 residues. The germline V gene encodes CDR1 SGHAT and CDR2 FQNNGV. The V gene lost 7 bases and the J gene lost 5 bases, with 23 bases spanning the gap.

This clonotype has at least ten counts. This rearrangement joins TRBV15 to TRBJ2-7, with TRBD1 matching over 10 bases. The CDR3 sequence is 15 residues long. Germline V lookup: CDR1 LNHNV, CDR2 YYDKDF (reference sequence). Trimming took 1 base from V and 4 from J; bases not matched to a gene: 4. CDR3 bases: TGTGCCACCAGCAGAGCCGGGACAGGGGCATACGAGCAGTACTTC. It is translated as CATSRAGTGAYEQYF.

This clonotype was counted at least ten times. The chain links TRBV6-2 or TRBV6-3 to TRBJ1-6; 7 bases are shared with TRBD1. Germline V gene lookup returns CDR1 MNHEY and CDR2 SVGEGT. V was pared by 5 bases and J by 6 bases, with 7 bases of the junction left unmatched. The CDR3 spans 15 residues. The CDR3 sequence is CASSPTGATNSPLHF. The CDR3 DNA reads TGTGCCAGCAGTCCTACAGGGGCGACTAATTCACCCCTCCACTTT.

This clonotype was counted at least ten times. The rearrangement joins TRBV30 to TRBJ2-5; 7 bases line up with TRBD2. This CDR3 region has 14 residues. Germline V gene lookup returns CDR1 GTSNPN and CDR2 SVGIG (reference sequence). V was clipped by 5 bases and J by 4 bases; unmatched bases: 10. The DNA of the CDR3 is TGTGCCTGGGGGACGGGGGGTACTAGAGAGACCCAGTACTTC. Protein: CAWGTGGTRETQYF.

This clonotype has at least ten counts. V is TRBV7-2 and J is TRBJ1-5; D unclear. V was shortened by 2 bases and J by 4 bases, with 9 bases between the two germline ends. Germline CDR1 and CDR2: SGHTA and FQGNSA. This CDR3 has 14 residues. In DNA form, the CDR3 reads TGTGCCAGCAGCTTATGGACCTTAAATCAGCCCCAGCATTTT. This gives the protein CASSLWTLNQPQHF. Based on the CDR3 plus reference TRBV7-2 and TRBJ1-5, the full variable domain is GAGVSQSPSNKVTEKGKDVELRCDPISGHTALYWYRQSLGQGLEFLIYFQGNSAPDKSGLPSDRFSAERTGGSVSTLTIQRTQQEDSAVYLCASSLWTLNQPQHFGDGTRLSIL.

This clonotype has ten or more counts. The gene calls are TRBV6-2 or TRBV6-3 and TRBJ2-6; the D gene is possibly TRBD2 (6 bases). The CDR3 consists of 17 residues. V lost 5 bases and J 0 bases, leaving 14 bases between the germline ends. Germline lookup yields CDR1 MNHEY and CDR2 SVGEGT. The CDR3 here is CASSPPRGSSGANVLTF. CDR3 in DNA: TGTGCCAGCAGTCCCCCCCGGGGGTCCTCTGGGGCCAACGTCCTGACTTTC.